Below are 24 T cell receptor beta chains sequenced from a single sample in a study of identical twins. TCRdb reprocessed the 5' RACE reads via MiXCR and lists one record per CDR3 protein. The data hold a few hundred thousand distinct CDR3 sequences, with roughly 9.5% observed a single time. This sample also belongs to another study, concerning yellow fever vaccine responses in identical twins.

What was sequenced was PBMCs. The receptor source for this set is a woman aged 18-29 years in good health.

This clonotype came up a few times. V is TRBV13 and J is TRBJ2-1; perhaps D is TRBD1 or TRBD2 (5 bases each). V was pared by 0 bases and J by 10 bases, with 13 bases between. Germline values: CDR1 PRHDT, CDR2 FYEKMQ (reference sequence). The CDR3 is 14 residues long. The CDR3 DNA reads as TGTGCCAGCAGCTTAGGGGGCCCGGGGCTCGAGCAGTTCTTC. Protein sequence: CASSLGGPGLEQFF.

This clonotype was detected ten times or more. The chain links TRBV5-1 to TRBJ2-5, with 15 bases identical to TRBD2. The CDR3 is 16 residues long. Germline V gene data show CDR1 as SGHRS and CDR2 as YFSETQ. V was pared by 2 bases and J by 5 bases, with 4 bases of the junction left unmatched. In DNA form, the CDR3 reads TGCGCCAGCAGCTTACGGACTAGCGGGAGGGTTGAGACCCAGTACTTC. Protein sequence: CASSLRTSGRVETQYF.

In this sample, this clonotype turned up many times. The chain employs TRBV5-1 and TRBJ2-7; 10 nucleotides align to TRBD1. The CDR3 sequence is 14 residues long. The germline V gene has CDR1 SGHRS and CDR2 YFSETQ. The ends lost 6 bases at V and 2 bases at J; junction bases unmatched: 5. In DNA, the CDR3 is TGCGCCAGCACGGCCGGGACAGGGGCCTACGAGCAGTACTTC. This translates into CASTAGTGAYEQYF. Supplemented by reference TRBV5-1 and TRBJ2-7, the full variable domain reads KAGVTQTPRYLIKTRGQQVTLSCSPISGHRSVSWYQQTPGQGLQFLFEYFSETQRNKGNFPGRFSGRQFSNSRSEMNVSTLELGDSALYLCASTAGTGAYEQYFGPGTRLTVT.

This clonotype was seen ten or more times. The chain employs TRBV10-3 and TRBJ2-3, with 9 bases that match TRBD2. V was clipped by 3 bases and J by 6 bases; unmatched bases: 1. CDR3 length: 13 residues. Germline V CDR1 and CDR2: ENHRY, SYGVKD. CDR3: CAISEGLADTQYF. CDR3 DNA: TGTGCCATCAGTGAAGGACTAGCGGATACGCAGTATTTT.

The sample holds a few counts of this clonotype. The rearrangement links TRBV7-9 to TRBJ2-7, with TRBD1 as a possible D gene (5 bases). The CDR3 has 12 amino acids. V lost 5 bases and J lost 5, with 10 bases in between. The V gene's germline CDR1 is SEHNR and CDR2 FQNEAQ (reference sequence). CDR3 DNA: TGTGCCAGCAGCCGAGACAGCCACGAGCAGTACTTC. Amino acids: CASSRDSHEQYF. Supplemented by reference TRBV7-9 and TRBJ2-7, the full variable domain reads DTGVSQNPRHKITKRGQNVTFRCDPISEHNRLYWYRQTLGQGPEFLTYFQNEAQLEKSRLLSDRFSAERPKGSFSTLEIQRTEQGDSAMYLCASSRDSHEQYFGPGTRLTVT.

This clonotype occurred many times. The chain uses TRBV6-1 and TRBJ1-1, with TRBD1 matching 7 bases. Germline CDR1 is MNHNS and CDR2 is SASEGT. The CDR3 totals 15 residues. V was pared by 1 base and J by 3 bases, with 5 bases of the junction left unmatched. The CDR3 region has the DNA TGTGCCAGCAGTGAAGTATCAGGGGGATACACTGAAGCTTTCTTT. It encodes CASSEVSGGYTEAFF.

In its sample, this clonotype was seen a few times. The rearrangement joins TRBV7-2 to TRBJ1-5; D is ambiguous. The CDR3 is 17 residues long. Germline assignment: CDR1 SGHTA and CDR2 FQGNSA. V gave up 5 bases and J gave up 4 bases, with 21 bases separating them. The chain's CDR3 is CASSPRASKVSNQPQHF. CDR3 sequence (DNA): TGTGCCAGCAGCCCCCGCGCTAGTAAAGTTTCGAATCAGCCCCAGCATTTT.

This clonotype was recorded a few times. V and J are TRBV5-1 and TRBJ2-2, with D uncertain. This CDR3 has 15 amino acids. Trimming left V 5 bases short and J 0 bases short, with 11 bases between. Germline V gene lookup returns CDR1 SGHRS and CDR2 YFSETQ. The CDR3 protein is CASSIHPANTGELFF. The CDR3 DNA reads TGCGCCAGCAGTATTCACCCCGCGAACACCGGGGAGCTGTTTTTT.

This chain connects TRBV6-2 or TRBV6-3 to TRBJ1-5; possible D gene TRBD1, 5 bases. The CDR3 has 14 amino acids. Trimming took 7 bases from V and 6 from J, leaving 16 bases between them. Germline V gene data show CDR1 as MNHEY and CDR2 as SVGEGT. The CDR3 loop is CASTLSGGAQPQHF. The DNA for the CDR3 is TGTGCCAGCACCCTTTCGGGAGGGGCTCAGCCCCAGCATTTT.

V and J are TRBV6-2 or TRBV6-3 and TRBJ2-4; a possible D gene is TRBD1 (6 bases). The CDR3 covers 16 residues. CDR1 is MNHEY, CDR2 SVGEGT, per germline. V lost 3 bases to trimming and J lost 8 bases, with 20 bases between them. DNA for the CDR3: TGTGCCAGCAGTTATGGGTCTTCAGGGGCATGGGACATTCAGTACTTC. This codes for CASSYGSSGAWDIQYF.

This clonotype occurred many times. The chain links TRBV3-1 to TRBJ2-5; no firm D call. The length of the CDR3 is 15 residues. V gave up 4 bases and J gave up 2 bases, with 14 bases separating them. Germline loops: CDR1 LGHDT, CDR2 YNNKEL (reference sequence). CDR3 residues: CASSLRATKQETQYF. CDR3 nucleotide sequence: TGTGCCAGCAGCCTCCGGGCGACCAAACAAGAGACCCAGTACTTC.

This clonotype has at least ten counts. The genes are TRBV29-1 and TRBJ2-1; 7 nucleotides line up with TRBD2. The CDR3 has 15 residues. Germline loops: CDR1 SQVTM, CDR2 ANQGSEA. Unmatched junction bases numbered 15, after V lost 4 bases and J lost 9 bases. The CDR3 protein is CSVAPSGAGGSEQFF. CDR3 in DNA: TGCAGCGTTGCCCCCAGCGGGGCGGGCGGGAGTGAGCAGTTCTTC.

This clonotype was recorded many times. V usage is TRBV7-8 and J usage is TRBJ2-7; 8 nucleotides match TRBD1. Trimming at V came to 5 bases and at J to 3 bases, leaving 6 bases not matched to a gene. Germline assignment: CDR1 SGHVS and CDR2 FQNEAQ. This CDR3 has 14 residues. This chain's CDR3 is CASSQTGVLYEQYF. The CDR3 DNA is TGTGCCAGCAGCCAGACAGGGGTTCTCTACGAGCAGTACTTC.

This clonotype was counted many times. CDR3 protein: CASSLSSSARSFNEQFF. Here the CDR3 DNA reads TGTGCCAGCAGCCTCTCATCTTCGGCTCGGTCGTTCAATGAGCAGTTCTTC. The chain links TRBV11-2 to TRBJ2-1; no reliable D call. V was clipped by 5 bases and J by 6 bases, with 23 bases between them. Germline CDR1 is SGHAT and CDR2 is FQNNGV. The CDR3 contains 17 residues.

This clonotype occurred many times. V usage is TRBV7-2 and J usage is TRBJ2-7, with D unclear. With 2 bases removed from V and 0 bases from J, the gap between germline ends came to 11 bases. Germline V gives CDR1 SGHTA, CDR2 FQGNSA. The CDR3 sequence is 15 residues long. CDR3 coding DNA: TGTGCCAGCAGCTTAAGTTATGGAGACTCCTACGAGCAGTACTTC. Protein product: CASSLSYGDSYEQYF.

This clonotype was recorded once. V is TRBV4-1 and J is TRBJ2-2; maybe TRBD2 (5 bases). Germline CDR1 reads MGHRA; CDR2 reads YSYEKL. This CDR3 spans 18 amino acids. With 6 bases removed from V and 5 bases from J, the gap between germline ends came to 25 bases. The CDR3 region is CASRAEAPGGVGTGELFF. The CDR3 DNA is TGCGCCAGCAGGGCGGAGGCTCCCGGAGGTGTTGGTACCGGGGAGCTGTTTTTT.

The chain carries TRBV2 and TRBJ2-7; 7 bases are a match to TRBD1. From germline, CDR1 is SNHLY and CDR2 FYNNEI. The CDR3 spans 13 residues. With V trimmed by 4 bases and J by 7 bases, 7 bases remained unmatched. CDR3 amino acids: CASSVYRGWEQYF. For the CDR3, the DNA is TGTGCCAGCAGTGTCTACAGGGGTTGGGAGCAGTACTTC. Supplemented by reference TRBV2 and TRBJ2-7, the full variable domain reads EPEVTQTPSHQVTQMGQEVILRCVPISNHLYFYWYRQILGQKVEFLVSFYNNEISEKSEIFDDQFSVERPDGSNFTLKIRSTKLEDSAMYFCASSVYRGWEQYFGPGTRLTVT.

This clonotype turned up a few times. The chain employs TRBV12-3 or TRBV12-4 and TRBJ2-3, with D perhaps TRBD2 (6 bases). Trimming shortened V by 10 bases and J by 0 bases, and 26 bases separated the two germline ends. The CDR3 is 18 amino acids. The CDR3: CAISPHSILAPSTDTQYF. CDR3 DNA: TGTGCCATCAGCCCCCATTCGATACTAGCACCTAGCACAGATACGCAGTATTTT.

The chain joins TRBV28 to TRBJ2-3; 7 bases are shared with TRBD1. CDR3 length: 14 amino acids. Trimming removed 3 bases from V and 4 bases from J; junction bases left unmatched: 4. Germline V CDR1 and CDR2: MDHEN, SYDVKM. The CDR3 loop is CASSFRGTADTQYF. CDR3 in DNA: TGTGCCAGCAGTTTCAGGGGGACAGCAGATACGCAGTATTTT.

This sequence joins TRBV4-3 and TRBJ1-2, with D unclear. The V gene lost 0 bases and the J gene lost 5 bases, with 13 bases spanning the gap. This CDR3 contains 15 residues. Germline-derived CDR1 and CDR2 are LGHNA and YSLEER. CDR3 bases: TGCGCCAGCAGCCAAGATCGGGCCTCAGTATATGGCTACACCTTC. This translates into CASSQDRASVYGYTF.

The CDR3 DNA follows: TGCGCCAGCAGGTCCGCGGGACAGGTAGTCTACGAGCAGTACTTC. Encoded protein: CASRSAGQVVYEQYF. The chain couples TRBV5-1 to TRBJ2-7, with 8 bases aligning to TRBD1. The junction had 10 bases not matched to a gene; V was cut back by 5 bases and J by 3 bases. The CDR3 extends over 15 amino acids. Germline CDR1 SGHRS, CDR2 YFSETQ.

This clonotype was observed many times. The V gene is TRBV12-3 or TRBV12-4, the J gene TRBJ2-1; D gene unclear. This CDR3 has 13 amino acids. V gave up 6 bases and J gave up 4 bases, with 10 bases separating them. CDR3 DNA sequence: TGTGCCAGCAGGACGGCCAATTACAATGAGCAGTTCTTC. The encoded protein is CASRTANYNEQFF.

The table lists this clonotype with a count of one. The chain is built from TRBV27 and TRBJ2-5; 7 nucleotides line up with TRBD1. Germline lookup yields CDR1 MNHEY and CDR2 SMNVEV (reference sequence). V was clipped by 10 bases and J by 1 base; unmatched bases: 9. The CDR3 runs to 14 residues. CDR3 residues: CATAPGTVQETQYF. In DNA form, the CDR3 reads TGTGCCACCGCCCCCGGGACAGTCCAAGAGACCCAGTACTTC.

This clonotype was observed a few times. This chain connects TRBV7-2 to TRBJ2-5; a possible D gene is TRBD1 (6 bases). This CDR3 is 15 amino acids long. The ends were cut back, 5 bases at V and 3 bases at J, with 16 bases in the middle. Germline values: CDR1 SGHTA, CDR2 FQGNSA. The CDR3 reads CASSPRTDDEETQYF. CDR3 nucleotides: TGTGCCAGCAGCCCCCGGACAGATGATGAAGAGACCCAGTACTTC.